Following are 25 T cell receptor beta chains from one sample sequenced in a study of PD-1 blockade in classical Hodgkin lymphoma. There was relapse after autologous stem cell transplantation in every patient, and there was variation in brentuximab vedotin exposure. The repertoire was sequenced with immunoSEQ multiplex PCR; TCRdb's copy has only in-frame clones and lacks some. The top ten clones hold roughly 16% of a sample with approximately 52,000 clones, around 78% of them seen once. Sample: peripheral blood mononuclear cells (PBMCs), taken before the second cycle of nivolumab. These receptors were collected from a human donor with classical Hodgkin lymphoma.

The rearrangement uses TRBV6-4 and TRBJ2-5; 8 nucleotides agree with TRBD2. The germline V gene has CDR1 MRHNA and CDR2 SNTAGT. V was pared by 8 bases and J by 4 bases, with 9 bases of the junction left unmatched. This CDR3 has 14 residues. The CDR3 nucleotides are TGTGCCAGCGGGACCGGGGGGGGAGGAGAGACCCAGTACTTC. Translated, it gives CASGTGGGGETQYF.

The gene calls are TRBV6-5 and TRBJ2-3; 8 positions match TRBD2. V lost 5 bases and J lost 2; bases outside the gene matches: 6. There are 15 residues in the CDR3. Germline V gene sequence: CDR1 MNHEY, CDR2 SVGAGI. CDR3 nucleotide sequence: TGTGCCAGCAGTCCTCAGACTAGCGTCACAGATACGCAGTATTTT. Amino acid sequence: CASSPQTSVTDTQYF.

This clone was counted a few times. The V gene is TRBV11-2, the J gene TRBJ2-7; 10 bases match TRBD1. Trimming took 2 bases from V and 4 from J; bases not matched to a gene: 5. This CDR3 is 15 amino acids long. Germline-derived CDR1 and CDR2 are SGHAT and FQNNGV. The CDR3 nucleotides read TGTGCCAGCAGCTTAAGGCGGGACAGGGGTTACGAGCAGTACTTC. Protein sequence: CASSLRRDRGYEQYF.

The genes are TRBV19 and TRBJ2-1, with 8 bases that match TRBD2. The CDR3 covers 15 residues. From germline, CDR1 is LNHDA and CDR2 SQIVND (reference sequence). J gave up 5 bases and V 3 bases, and 6 bases lay outside the gene matches. This CDR3 reads CASSIRGGPNNEQFF. As DNA, the CDR3 is TGTGCCAGTAGTATTCGCGGGGGGCCTAACAATGAGCAGTTCTTC.

This clone is labeled as medium-sized. The CDR3 DNA reads as TGTGCCAGCAGCTTAGTCCTCTCCTACGAGCAGTACTTC. Translation: CASSLVLSYEQYF. V usage is TRBV7-9 and J usage is TRBJ2-7; D remains unclear. Trimming took 1 base from V and 0 from J, leaving 4 bases between them. There are 13 residues in the CDR3. Germline CDR1 reads SEHNR; CDR2 reads FQNEAQ (reference sequence).

V gene TRBV30 combines with J gene TRBJ1-3; D is uncertain. CDR1 and CDR2 (germline): GTSNPN, SVGIG (reference sequence). Trimming removed 6 bases from V and 0 bases from J, with 9 bases in between. This CDR3 has 13 residues. The CDR3 nucleotides are TGTGCCTGTACGGCGGACTCTGGAAACACCATATATTTT. Its protein is CACTADSGNTIYF.

The chain joins TRBV6-6 to TRBJ1-5; 9 nucleotides align to TRBD1. The V gene's germline CDR1 is MNHNY and CDR2 SVGAGI (reference sequence). Unmatched junction bases numbered 7, after V lost 6 bases and J lost 1 base. CDR3 length equals 16 residues. The CDR3 protein is CASRSADRGSNQPQHF. The CDR3, as DNA: TGTGCCAGCAGGTCCGCCGACAGGGGGAGCAATCAGCCCCAGCATTTT.

The chain links TRBV30 to TRBJ1-3; 9 bases match TRBD1. CDR1 and CDR2 (germline): GTSNPN, SVGIG (reference sequence). This CDR3 has 14 amino acids. V dropped 3 bases and J dropped 3; count of bases not matched to a gene: 3. The CDR3 coding sequence is TGTGCCTGGAGACGGGACAGGGATGGAAACACCATATATTTT. Translation: CAWRRDRDGNTIYF.

The rearrangement uses TRBV6-6 and TRBJ2-7, with 9 bases that match TRBD2. The CDR3 totals 14 residues. V trimming: 2 bases; J trimming: 3 bases; junction bases outside the gene matches: 2. Germline-derived CDR1 and CDR2 are MNHNY and SVGAGI (reference sequence). The CDR3 nucleotides read TGTGCCAGCAGTTACGGGACTAGCTTCTACGAGCAGTACTTC. It is translated as CASSYGTSFYEQYF.

The chain employs TRBV6-5 and TRBJ1-1; 7 nucleotides match TRBD1. Germline-derived CDR1 and CDR2 are MNHEY and SVGAGI. CDR3 size: 12 residues. J was trimmed by 8 bases and V by 6 bases; bases with no gene match: 6. CDR3 amino acids: CASRRETGEAFF. In nucleotides, the CDR3 is TGTGCCAGCAGGAGGGAGACAGGGGAAGCTTTCTTT.

The V and J genes are TRBV27 and TRBJ1-6, with 8 bases fitting TRBD1. CDR3 length: 17 residues. The germline V gene has CDR1 MNHEY and CDR2 SMNVEV (reference sequence). V lost 1 base, J lost 4 bases, and 6 bases stayed unmatched. Here the CDR3 reads CASSLLGGQAYNSPLHF. The DNA of the CDR3 is TGTGCCAGCAGTTTATTAGGGGGACAGGCGTATAATTCACCCCTCCACTTT.

This clone was seen once. The rearrangement links TRBV30 to TRBJ2-1; D remains unclear. CDR3 length equals 13 residues. CDR1 and CDR2 from the germline V gene are GTSNPN and SVGIG (reference sequence). The ends were cut back, 2 bases at V and 0 bases at J, with 5 bases in the middle. DNA of the CDR3: TGTGCCTGGAGTCCCCGCTCCTACAATGAGCAGTTCTTC. Its protein product is CAWSPRSYNEQFF. Complete variable domain (other parts from reference TRBV30 and TRBJ2-1): SQTIHQWPATLVQPVGSPLSLECTVEGTSNPNLYWYRQAAGRGLQLLFYSVGIGQISSEVPQNLSASRPQDRQFILSSKKLLLSDSGFYLCAWSPRSYNEQFFGPGTRLTVL.

The rearrangement links TRBV5-1 to TRBJ2-7; maybe TRBD1 (5 bases). Looked up from germline, CDR1 is SGHRS and CDR2 is YFSETQ. Trimming pared 2 bases from V and 4 bases from J, leaving 10 bases between. CDR3 size: 13 residues. This CDR3 is CASSFEGVYEQYF. Written as DNA, the CDR3 is TGCGCCAGCAGCTTCGAAGGGGTATACGAGCAGTACTTC.

In this sample, this clone turned up once. This chain connects TRBV5-1 to TRBJ2-5, with D hard to call. Germline-derived CDR1 and CDR2 are SGHRS and YFSETQ. V dropped 2 bases and J dropped 2 bases, with 10 bases sitting between them. The length of the CDR3 is 14 residues. This CDR3 reads CASSFTQRQETQYF. Written as DNA, the CDR3 is TGCGCCAGCAGCTTTACTCAGAGGCAAGAGACCCAGTACTTC.

This clone turned up a few times. The chain joins TRBV6-6 to TRBJ2-5, with TRBD2 matching over 10 bases. Germline assignment: CDR1 MNHNY and CDR2 SVGAGI (reference sequence). This CDR3 is 16 amino acids long. The J segment lost 5 bases and the V segment lost 2 bases, leaving 8 bases of the junction unmatched. Here the CDR3 reads CASSYGLAGEGETQYF. Here the CDR3 DNA reads TGTGCCAGCAGTTACGGTCTAGCGGGAGAAGGGGAGACCCAGTACTTC.

The chain couples TRBV5-3 to TRBJ1-3; D not certain. TRBV5-3 is marked as an open reading frame, function uncertain. V was cut by 4 bases and J by 0 bases, with 14 bases left in between. CDR3 size: 16 residues. CDR3 amino acids: CARSPKIVGSGNTIYF. In nucleotides, the CDR3 is TGTGCCAGAAGCCCCAAAATTGTGGGCTCTGGAAACACCATATATTTT.

This clone was seen a few times. The chain is built from TRBV11-3 and TRBJ2-3; D not certain. This CDR3 is 12 amino acids long. V was cut by 7 bases and J by 10 bases, with 15 bases left in between. CDR1 SGHNT and CDR2 YENEEA come from the germline V gene. The CDR3 DNA follows: TGTGCCAGCAACATCCCGTCCCGGCCGCAGTATTTT. Translating it yields CASNIPSRPQYF. The whole variable domain, remainder taken from reference TRBV11-3 and TRBJ2-3, is EAGVVQSPRYKIIEKKQPVAFWCNPISGHNTLYWYLQNLGQGPELLIRYENEEAVDDSQLPKDRFSAERLKGVDSTLKIQPAELGDSAVYLCASNIPSRPQYFGPGTRLTVL.

The rearrangement uses TRBV6-5 and TRBJ1-5; 7 nucleotides match TRBD1. J gave up 7 bases and V 2 bases, and 8 bases lay outside the gene matches. The germline gives CDR1 MNHEY, CDR2 SVGAGI. This CDR3 comprises 15 residues. CDR3: CASSYRTGPGQPQHF. The CDR3 nucleotides read TGTGCCAGCAGTTACAGGACAGGCCCAGGGCAGCCCCAGCATTTT.

The genes are TRBV30 and TRBJ1-1, with 7 bases lining up with TRBD1. Germline CDR1 and CDR2: GTSNPN and SVGIG (reference sequence). Germline trimming cut 1 base from V and 5 bases from J; bases unmatched to any gene: 7. This CDR3 is built from 14 residues. In DNA, the CDR3 is TGTGCCTGGAGTGCTGGTGGGGGACAGACTGAAGCTTTCTTT. Its translation is CAWSAGGGQTEAFF.

V is TRBV28 and J is TRBJ1-5, with TRBD1 matching over 8 bases. CDR1 MDHEN and CDR2 SYDVKM come from the germline V gene. This CDR3 spans 15 amino acids. V was clipped by 2 bases and J by 7 bases; unmatched bases: 7. CDR3 sequence (DNA): TGTGCCAGCAGTTTAAGGGGACAGGCCCGGCAGCCCCAGCATTTT. This encodes CASSLRGQARQPQHF.

DNA for the CDR3: TGTGCCAGCAGTTTAGAGGCAACCCCCTACAATGAGCAGTTCTTC. It encodes CASSLEATPYNEQFF. The rearrangement links TRBV27 to TRBJ2-1; D remains unclear. CDR1 MNHEY and CDR2 SMNVEV come from the germline V gene (reference sequence). There are 15 residues in the CDR3. The V end lost 2 bases, the J end lost 2 bases, and 10 bases lay between the germline ends.

The chain couples TRBV10-1 to TRBJ2-7; maybe TRBD2 (6 bases). The CDR3 sequence is 16 residues long. The germline gives CDR1 WNHNN, CDR2 SYGVQD (reference sequence). Deletions cut 2 bases from V and 4 bases from J, with 18 bases between. CDR3 amino acids: CASSELAGMLIYEQYF. CDR3 coding DNA: TGCGCCAGCAGTGAGCTGGCGGGGATGTTAATATACGAGCAGTACTTC.

The genes are TRBV7-9 and TRBJ2-7; D gene ambiguous. The CDR3 extends over 13 amino acids. CDR1 and CDR2 from the germline V gene are SEHNR and FQNEAQ (reference sequence). Trimming cost V 4 bases and J 3 bases, with 10 bases left between them. In DNA, the CDR3 is TGTGCCAGCAGCTCCCCATTAATCTACGAGCAGTACTTC. This translates into CASSSPLIYEQYF.

The rearrangement joins TRBV15 to TRBJ2-3; 11 nucleotides agree with TRBD2. The CDR3 has 16 residues. The V gene end was trimmed by 3 bases and the J gene end by 5 bases; junction bases not matched to a gene: 7. Germline loops: CDR1 LNHNV, CDR2 YYDKDF (reference sequence). CDR3 in DNA: TGTGCCACCAGCAGGAAACCGGGACTAGCGGTAGATACGCAGTATTTT. As protein: CATSRKPGLAVDTQYF. Complete variable domain (other parts from reference TRBV15 and TRBJ2-3): DAMVIQNPRYQVTQFGKPVTLSCSQTLNHNVMYWYQQKSSQAPKLLFHYYDKDFNNEADTPDNFQSRRPNTSFCFLDIRSPGLGDTAMYLCATSRKPGLAVDTQYFGPGTRLTVL.

The rearrangement uses TRBV2 and TRBJ1-1, with 7 bases aligning to TRBD1. V dropped 6 bases and J dropped 1; count of bases not matched to a gene: 2. Germline CDR1 is SNHLY and CDR2 is FYNNEI. There are 13 residues in the CDR3. CDR3 DNA: TGTGCCAGCAGGGGGACAGAGAACACTGAAGCTTTCTTT. As protein: CASRGTENTEAFF.